This T cell receptor (beta chain) emerged from a study of T cell repertoires in cytomegalovirus infection. Study summary: Both CMV infection and a matching HLA type were indicated by public TCR beta signatures.

A word on this clonotype: Antigen: not known.

Via MiXCR, TCRdb re-called the reads, giving one row per CDR3 protein. This table has approximately 730,000 distinct CDR3 sequences, roughly 33% appearing once. The CDR3 sequence is 15 residues long. V lost 1 base to trimming and J lost 4 bases, with 15 bases between them. Germline CDR1 DFQATT, CDR2 SNEGSKA (reference sequence). Broader study findings: In two of eight donors, the top clonotype was HLA-C-restricted CMV-specific.

The chain carries TRBV20-1 and TRBJ2-3; D might be TRBD1 or TRBD2, each matching 5 bases. The source is a human donor in good health (CMV status not recorded). Some clones in this sample may be carry-over from other donors' samples. This sample comprised cultured PBMCs, obtained from culture after CMV antigen stimulation. CDR3 in DNA: TGCAGTGCTAGAGCACCTAGAGGGGCCCCAGATACGCAGTATTTT. This codes for CSARAPRGAPDTQYF.